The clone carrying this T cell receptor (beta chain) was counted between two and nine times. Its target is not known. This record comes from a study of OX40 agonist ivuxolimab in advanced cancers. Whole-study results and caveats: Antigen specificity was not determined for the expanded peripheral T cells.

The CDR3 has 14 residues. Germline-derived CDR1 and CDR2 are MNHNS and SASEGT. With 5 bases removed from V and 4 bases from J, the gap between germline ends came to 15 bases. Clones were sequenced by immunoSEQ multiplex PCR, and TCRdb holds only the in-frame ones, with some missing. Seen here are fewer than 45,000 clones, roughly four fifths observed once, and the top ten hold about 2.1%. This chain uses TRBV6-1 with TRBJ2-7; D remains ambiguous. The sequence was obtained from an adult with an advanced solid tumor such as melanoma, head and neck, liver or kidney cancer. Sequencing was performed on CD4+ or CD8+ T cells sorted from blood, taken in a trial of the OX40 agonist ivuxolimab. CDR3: CASSSGSLSYEQYF. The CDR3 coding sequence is TGTGCCAGCAGTTCGGGTAGCCTGTCATACGAGCAGTACTTC.